One and the same sample provided the 5 T cell receptor beta chains below, sequenced in a study of T-cell reconstitution after alpha-beta-depleted transplantation in children. Preparation of the TCRbeta library used unique molecular identifiers. Each CDR3 protein gets one entry after TCRdb re-called the PCR reads with MiXCR. The sample carries approximately 400,000 distinct CDR3 sequences, 9.5% to 13% recorded once. The sequencing used PBMCs from the stem cell graft donor, collected from the stem cell graft. Source of these receptors: a human donor who donated a stem cell graft to a child with acute myeloid leukemia.

This clonotype was recorded many times. The chain employs TRBV5-1 and TRBJ2-3, with TRBD2 identical over 13 bases. J was trimmed by 6 bases and V by 6 bases; bases with no gene match: 7. The CDR3 loop spans 15 amino acids. Looked up from germline, CDR1 is SGHRS and CDR2 is YFSETQ. The CDR3 region is CASKGLAGPLDTQYF. CDR3 nucleotide sequence: TGCGCCAGCAAGGGACTAGCGGGACCCCTGGATACGCAGTATTTT.

This clonotype came up a few times. J is TRBJ1-2 and V is TRBV20-1; no reliable D call. Germline values: CDR1 DFQATT, CDR2 SNEGSKA (reference sequence). This CDR3 is 13 amino acids long. V lost 1 base and J lost 8, with 14 bases in between. CDR3 sequence (DNA): TGCAGTGCTAGAGTGGGAGGCACCCAGGGCTACACCTTC. Amino acid sequence: CSARVGGTQGYTF.

This clonotype was recorded a few times. This chain uses TRBV29-1 with TRBJ1-1, with unresolved D. Trimming removed 3 bases from V and 7 bases from J, with 9 bases in between. CDR1 SQVTM and CDR2 ANQGSEA come from the germline V gene. The CDR3 is 11 residues long. DNA for the CDR3: TGCAGCGTTGACGGAGAGCATGAAGCTTTCTTT. Protein sequence: CSVDGEHEAFF. The full variable domain, its missing parts supplied by reference TRBV29-1 and TRBJ1-1, is SAVISQKPSRDICQRGTSLTIQCQVDSQVTMMFWYRQQPGQSLTLIATANQGSEATYESGFVIDKFPISRPNLTFSTLTVSNMSPEDSSIYLCSVDGEHEAFFGQGTRLTVV.

V is TRBV3-1 and J is TRBJ2-5, with D tentatively TRBD2 (5 bases). Looked up from germline, CDR1 is LGHDT and CDR2 is YNNKEL (reference sequence). The CDR3 extends over 14 amino acids. V lost 2 bases, J lost 4 bases, and 11 bases lay in between. CDR3 in DNA: TGTGCCAGCAGCCAACGGGGAAGAGGAGAGACCCAGTACTTC. This sequence encodes CASSQRGRGETQYF.

This clonotype came up a few times. V usage is TRBV25-1 and J usage is TRBJ1-2; 8 bases line up with TRBD1. CDR1 is MGHDK and CDR2 is SYGVNS in the germline V gene. The CDR3 loop spans 13 amino acids. The trim removed 4 bases at V and 6 bases at J, leaving 4 bases unmatched. CDR3 sequence: CASSATGGDGYTF. The CDR3 DNA sequence: TGTGCCAGCAGTGCCACAGGGGGTGATGGCTACACCTTC.